These 26 T cell receptor beta chains came from one sample sequenced in a study of T cell changes during pregnancy in multiple sclerosis (dated by TCRdb to between 2018 and 2021). The library was built by means of the immunoSEQ multiplex PCR assay. Not all clones reach the TCRdb copy of this immuneACCESS table, which keeps in-frame sequences only. Checked studies attribute under half of the gap to unresolved V genes and leave the rest unexplained. The sample table lists 80,000 or so clones, about 90% of them with a count of one. Together, the top ten hold 2.5% to 3% of the sample. Sequencing was performed on peripheral blood, taken before pregnancy. The receptors were sampled from a female donor with multiple sclerosis, enrolled in a pregnancy study.

The gene calls are TRBV25-1 and TRBJ2-1, with 7 bases fitting TRBD1. Looked up from germline, CDR1 is MGHDK and CDR2 is SYGVNS. This CDR3 comprises 14 residues. V trimming: 4 bases; J trimming: 7 bases; junction bases outside the gene matches: 7. The CDR3 sequence is CASSGAGGRNEQFF. CDR3 DNA sequence: TGTGCCAGCAGTGGGGCAGGGGGTAGGAATGAGCAGTTCTTC.

The chain recombines TRBV27 with TRBJ2-1; 11 bases are shared with TRBD2. This CDR3 contains 23 residues. J was trimmed by 5 bases and V by 0 bases; bases with no gene match: 24. CDR1 MNHEY and CDR2 SMNVEV come from the germline V gene (reference sequence). CDR3 sequence (DNA): TGTGCCAGCAGTTTATCGATTTACCCCGGTGTTAGTAGCGGGAGGGTCAGGAACAATGAGCAGTTCTTC. It codes for CASSLSIYPGVSSGRVRNNEQFF.

This CDR3 is CATSRDGGSGNTIYF. CDR3 DNA sequence: TGTGCCACCAGCAGAGACGGGGGATCTGGAAACACCATATATTTT. The V and J genes are TRBV15 and TRBJ1-3; a weak D match, TRBD1 (5 bases). CDR1 and CDR2 (germline): LNHNV, YYDKDF (reference sequence). The CDR3 totals 15 residues. Trimming cost V 0 bases and J 1 base, with 7 bases left between them.

The V gene is TRBV27, the J gene TRBJ1-1; D gene unclear. CDR3 length: 13 amino acids. Germline CDR1 reads MNHEY; CDR2 reads SMNVEV (reference sequence). V was cut by 10 bases and J by 1 base, with 13 bases left in between. The CDR3 DNA reads as TGTGCCACCTTGACTCTAGGGAACACTGAAGCTTTCTTT. Its translation is CATLTLGNTEAFF.

The rearrangement uses TRBV2 and TRBJ1-2; D perhaps matches TRBD1 (5 bases). With 5 bases removed from V and 4 bases from J, the gap between germline ends came to 17 bases. The CDR3 totals 15 residues. CDR1 is SNHLY, CDR2 FYNNEI, per germline. CDR3 region: CASSLTEPITYGYTF. CDR3 nucleotide sequence: TGTGCCAGCAGTCTGACAGAGCCCATCACCTATGGCTACACCTTC.

The chain is built from TRBV5-1 and TRBJ2-7, with D unresolved. The germline V gene encodes CDR1 SGHRS and CDR2 YFSETQ. V was cut by 3 bases and J by 3 bases, with 13 bases left in between. This CDR3 comprises 14 residues. For the CDR3, the DNA is TGCGCCAGCAGCTCGACTGGCTTGGGCTACGAGCAGTACTTC. Protein sequence: CASSSTGLGYEQYF.

This clone occurred once. The V and J genes are TRBV6-5 and TRBJ2-7, with D maybe TRBD1 (6 bases). From germline, CDR1 is MNHEY and CDR2 SVGAGI. Between the trimmed V and J ends, which lost 6 bases and 6 bases, there was a span of 15 bases. The CDR3 runs 13 residues. The CDR3 protein is CASSSTGGLEQYF. The CDR3 bases are TGTGCCAGCAGCTCGACAGGTGGTCTCGAGCAGTACTTC.

The rearrangement uses TRBV28 and TRBJ1-1; 7 bases fit TRBD1. Germline assignment: CDR1 MDHEN and CDR2 SYDVKM. The CDR3 loop spans 14 amino acids. Trimming at V came to 3 bases and at J to 4 bases, leaving 5 bases not matched to a gene. DNA of the CDR3: TGTGCCAGCAGTTTGAAGTACAGGGGCACTGAAGCTTTCTTT. It codes for CASSLKYRGTEAFF.

CDR3 loop: CASSAHRDRGQSGNTIYF. The CDR3 DNA is TGTGCCAGCAGCGCCCACCGGGACAGGGGGCAGTCTGGAAACACCATATATTTT. This chain joins TRBV9 and TRBJ1-3; 12 nucleotides match TRBD1. CDR1 and CDR2 from the germline V gene are SGDLS and YYNGEE. There are 18 residues in the CDR3. V shed 3 bases, J shed 1 base, and the junction held 8 bases outside the gene matches. The variable domain in full, completed from reference TRBV9 and TRBJ1-3, reads DSGVTQTPKHLITATGQRVTLRCSPRSGDLSVYWYQQSLDQGLQFLIQYYNGEERAKGNILERFSAQQFPDLHSELNLSSLELGDSALYFCASSAHRDRGQSGNTIYFGEGSWLTVV.

This clone was observed a single time. The genes are TRBV27 and TRBJ2-3; TRBD1 matches at 7 bases. CDR3 length equals 13 residues. V shed 6 bases, J shed 12 bases, and the junction held 12 bases outside the gene matches. Germline V gene sequence: CDR1 MNHEY, CDR2 SMNVEV (reference sequence). CDR3: CASSAWTGPPQYF. The DNA for the CDR3 is TGTGCCAGCAGCGCCTGGACAGGTCCGCCTCAGTATTTT.

V gene TRBV9 combines with J gene TRBJ1-4; D remains unclear. Germline V gene data show CDR1 as SGDLS and CDR2 as YYNGEE. CDR3 length: 14 amino acids. V lost 4 bases and J lost 0, with 7 bases in between. In nucleotides, the CDR3 is TGTGCCAGCAGCAAAGCCGCAACTAATGAAAAACTGTTTTTT. Translated: CASSKAATNEKLFF.

The V and J genes are TRBV28 and TRBJ1-1, with TRBD1 as a possible D gene (5 bases). This CDR3 comprises 15 residues. Trimming pared 6 bases from V and 3 bases from J, leaving 17 bases between. Germline CDR1 is MDHEN and CDR2 is SYDVKM. The CDR3 loop reads CASSPRQGRYTEAFF. The DNA of the CDR3 is TGTGCCAGCAGCCCGCGCCAGGGTCGGTACACTGAAGCTTTCTTT.

The V call is TRBV2, the J call TRBJ2-5; D is possibly TRBD2 (6 bases). Trimming took off 7 bases at V and 2 bases at J, with 17 bases between the two ends. The V gene's germline CDR1 is SNHLY and CDR2 FYNNEI. CDR3 size: 15 residues. CDR3 protein: CASIPDLGLQETQYF. In DNA, the CDR3 is TGTGCCAGCATTCCTGACCTGGGACTTCAAGAGACCCAGTACTTC. Based on the CDR3 plus reference TRBV2 and TRBJ2-5, the full variable domain is EPEVTQTPSHQVTQMGQEVILRCVPISNHLYFYWYRQILGQKVEFLVSFYNNEISEKSEIFDDQFSVERPDGSNFTLKIRSTKLEDSAMYFCASIPDLGLQETQYFGPGTRLLVL.

The genes are TRBV10-1 and TRBJ1-5; D gene unclear. The CDR3 loop spans 16 amino acids. The V gene's germline CDR1 is WNHNN and CDR2 SYGVQD (reference sequence). Trimming took 2 bases from V and 0 from J, leaving 11 bases between them. CDR3 nucleotide sequence: TGCGCCAGCAGTGAGACGTCGGGGTATAGCAATCAGCCCCAGCATTTT. Protein: CASSETSGYSNQPQHF.

The rearrangement uses TRBV9 and TRBJ2-7, with D unresolved. CDR3 length: 13 residues. CDR1 SGDLS and CDR2 YYNGEE come from the germline V gene. V was clipped by 0 bases and J by 6 bases, with 10 bases between them. The chain's CDR3 is CASSVDSFAEQYF. In DNA, the CDR3 is TGTGCCAGCAGCGTAGACTCTTTCGCCGAGCAGTACTTC.

The CDR3 sequence is CASTLLGGRVSGELFF. DNA for the CDR3: TGTGCCAGCACCCTACTCGGCGGGAGGGTCTCCGGGGAGCTGTTTTTT. The gene calls are TRBV7-8 and TRBJ2-2, with 9 bases aligning to TRBD2. The CDR3 is made up of 16 amino acids. The germline CDR1 and CDR2 sequences are SGHVS and FQNEAQ. The J segment lost 6 bases and the V segment lost 7 bases, leaving 12 bases of the junction unmatched. Complete variable domain (other parts from reference TRBV7-8 and TRBJ2-2): GAGVSQSPRYKVAKRGQDVALRCDPISGHVSLFWYQQALGQGPEFLTYFQNEAQLDKSGLPSDRFFAERPEGSVSTLKIQRTQQEDSAVYLCASTLLGGRVSGELFFGEGSRLTVL.

The rearrangement joins TRBV6-5 to TRBJ2-4; maybe TRBD1 (6 bases). The CDR3 runs 15 residues. Germline CDR1 is MNHEY and CDR2 is SVGAGI. Trimming stripped 5 bases from V and 0 bases from J, with 11 bases between. DNA of the CDR3: TGTGCCAGCAGTGCCACAGGGTTAGCCAAAAACATTCAGTACTTC. Translating gives CASSATGLAKNIQYF.

V usage is TRBV7-3 and J usage is TRBJ2-7, with 7 bases matching TRBD1. The CDR3 is 13 residues long. Trimming took 0 bases from V and 4 from J; bases not matched to a gene: 0. CDR1 SGHTA and CDR2 FQGTGA come from the germline V gene. This chain's CDR3 is CASSLTTGYEQYF. The CDR3 DNA reads as TGTGCCAGCAGCTTAACGACAGGGTACGAGCAGTACTTC.

The J gene is TRBJ2-7, the V gene TRBV4-2, with D possibly being TRBD2 (5 bases). Trimming stripped 10 bases from V and 2 bases from J, with 21 bases between. The V gene's germline CDR1 is LGHNA and CDR2 YNFKEQ. CDR3 size: 15 residues. The DNA for the CDR3 is TGTGCCACAAGCCCCGCCCCACGGGGAGCCTACGAGCAGTACTTC. This translates into CATSPAPRGAYEQYF.

The V and J genes are TRBV5-6 and TRBJ2-3; 7 nucleotides agree with TRBD1. V trimming: 2 bases; J trimming: 6 bases; junction bases outside the gene matches: 6. This CDR3 has 14 residues. Germline-derived CDR1 and CDR2 are SGHDT and YYEEEE. The CDR3 is CASSFRGPIDTQYF. The CDR3 DNA sequence: TGTGCCAGCAGCTTTAGGGGGCCAATTGATACGCAGTATTTT.

The V gene is TRBV10-3, the J gene TRBJ2-7; 7 bases line up with TRBD2. The CDR3 consists of 16 residues. The germline V gene has CDR1 ENHRY and CDR2 SYGVKD. Trimming cost V 3 bases and J 5 bases; bases outside gene matches: 13. CDR3 region: CAISDLATSGGNEQYF. CDR3 DNA sequence: TGTGCCATCAGTGACCTCGCTACATCGGGAGGAAACGAGCAGTACTTC.

The chain carries TRBV7-8 and TRBJ1-5; D may be TRBD1 (6 bases). Germline V CDR1 and CDR2: SGHVS, FQNEAQ. V was trimmed by 4 bases and J by 6 bases, leaving 7 bases between them. The CDR3 contains 12 residues. CDR3 loop: CASSSTGQPQHF. The CDR3 bases are TGTGCCAGCAGCTCGACAGGTCAGCCCCAGCATTTT.

The J gene is TRBJ2-7, the V gene TRBV29-1, with D unclear. Trimming removed 8 bases from V and 3 bases from J, with 17 bases in between. The CDR3 consists of 13 residues. The germline V gene encodes CDR1 SQVTM and CDR2 ANQGSEA. The CDR3 coding sequence is TGCAGCCCGACCCGGGTCCTTATCTACGAGCAGTACTTC. It specifies CSPTRVLIYEQYF.

The chain links TRBV5-1 to TRBJ2-1, with D maybe TRBD2 (6 bases). Trimming shortened V by 4 bases and J by 7 bases, and 15 bases separated the two germline ends. Germline V gene lookup returns CDR1 SGHRS and CDR2 YFSETQ. The CDR3 is 14 residues long. The CDR3 DNA follows: TGCGCCAGCAGCAACGGGGGAGGACCGAATGAGCAGTTCTTC. Translated, it gives CASSNGGGPNEQFF.

The rearrangement joins TRBV2 to TRBJ2-1, with a weak D call TRBD2 (6 bases). Trimming left V 7 bases short and J 2 bases short, with 18 bases between. Germline-derived CDR1 and CDR2 are SNHLY and FYNNEI. This CDR3 comprises 16 residues. In nucleotides, the CDR3 is TGTGCCAGCACCGTAGGTCTGGGCGGGACCTACAATGAGCAGTTCTTC. This sequence encodes CASTVGLGGTYNEQFF.

This chain links TRBV9 with TRBJ2-1; a weak D match, TRBD1 (6 bases). Per germline, CDR1 SGDLS and CDR2 YYNGEE. With 2 bases removed from V and 6 bases from J, the gap between germline ends came to 12 bases. The CDR3 loop spans 14 amino acids. CDR3 residues: CASSVTGTSNEQFF. In nucleotides, the CDR3 is TGTGCCAGCAGCGTCACCGGGACAAGCAATGAGCAGTTCTTC.